These 32 T cell receptor beta chains were sequenced from one sample in a study of cytomegalovirus exposure and HLA in healthy donors. 60 Vbeta and 13 Jbeta primers were used in PCR. Profiled with immunoSEQ multiplex PCR; TCRdb holds only in-frame clones, not every one. This table holds approximately 190,000 clones, about four fifths found once. Specimen: PBMCs. Receptors originate from a man aged 40-50 years in good health and CMV-seropositive.

The rearrangement links TRBV6-5 to TRBJ2-5, with TRBD2 matching 7 bases. This CDR3 has 14 residues. V was pared by 6 bases and J by 1 base, with 5 bases of the junction left unmatched. Germline V CDR1 and CDR2: MNHEY, SVGAGI. DNA for the CDR3: TGTGCCAGCAGATCGTCGGGGGGCCAAGAGACCCAGTACTTC. Residues: CASRSSGGQETQYF.

On this clone: The sample holds other DNA sequences that translate to the same CDR3. This chain joins TRBV27 and TRBJ2-7; possible D gene TRBD2, 6 bases. V was shortened by 6 bases and J by 6 bases, with 12 bases between the two germline ends. This CDR3 has 12 amino acids. Germline assignment: CDR1 MNHEY and CDR2 SMNVEV (reference sequence). CDR3 sequence (DNA): TGTGCCAGCAGCCTGGGGGGTGCCGAGCAGTACTTC. The encoded protein is CASSLGGAEQYF.

V usage is TRBV29-1 and J usage is TRBJ2-1; a possible D gene is TRBD2 (6 bases). This CDR3 has 13 amino acids. Germline V lookup: CDR1 SQVTM, CDR2 ANQGSEA. V dropped 3 bases and J dropped 4 bases, with 10 bases sitting between them. CDR3 DNA sequence: TGCAGCGTTGACCCGGGACTGTACAATGAGCAGTTCTTC. Translation gives CSVDPGLYNEQFF.

The chain carries TRBV7-9 and TRBJ1-2; 8 nucleotides align to TRBD1. CDR3 size: 15 residues. CDR1 is SEHNR, CDR2 FQNEAQ, per germline (reference sequence). Trimming took 1 base from V and 6 from J; bases not matched to a gene: 7. The CDR3 region has the DNA TGTGCCAGCAGCTTAGTGGTGACAGGGGCAGATGGCTACACCTTC. Amino acids: CASSLVVTGADGYTF.

The chain has TRBV11-2 and TRBJ2-7; 7 nucleotides line up with TRBD1. Looked up from germline, CDR1 is SGHAT and CDR2 is FQNNGV. This CDR3 is 13 amino acids long. V gave up 4 bases and J gave up 3 bases; unmatched junction bases: 3. The CDR3 region is CASSSRDSYEQYF. CDR3 in DNA: TGTGCCAGCAGCTCCCGGGACAGCTACGAGCAGTACTTC. Drawing the rest from reference TRBV11-2 and TRBJ2-7, the complete variable domain is EAGVAQSPRYKIIEKRQSVAFWCNPISGHATLYWYQQILGQGPKLLIQFQNNGVVDDSQLPKDRFSAERLKGVDSTLKIQPAKLEDSAVYLCASSSRDSYEQYFGPGTRLTVT.

The chain has TRBV5-1 and TRBJ2-7, with 9 bases matching TRBD2. Germline-derived CDR1 and CDR2 are SGHRS and YFSETQ. J lost 0 bases, V lost 0 bases, and 7 bases had no gene match. This CDR3 spans 17 amino acids. CDR3 sequence (DNA): TGCGCCAGCAGCTTGGCCGCTAGCGGGATAAGCTCCTACGAGCAGTACTTC. Residues: CASSLAASGISSYEQYF.

The chain recombines TRBV6-5 with TRBJ2-5, with D perhaps TRBD2 (7 bases). The DNA end lines up better with TRBJ2-7; the J call may be wrong. CDR3 length equals 15 residues. Germline V gene data show CDR1 as MNHEY and CDR2 as SVGAGI. The CDR3 spells CASSYSGGELYEQYF. The CDR3 nucleotides read TGTGCCAGCAGTTATTCGGGGGGCGAACTCTACGAGCAGTACTTC.

J is TRBJ1-1 and V is TRBV5-1; 7 bases map to TRBD1. After removal of 2 bases from V and 2 bases from J, the junction contained 6 bases not matched to a gene. Germline V gene lookup returns CDR1 SGHRS and CDR2 YFSETQ. CDR3 size: 15 residues. CDR3 sequence: CASSLRTGTNTEAFF. The CDR3 DNA follows: TGCGCCAGCAGCTTACGGACAGGAACAAACACTGAAGCTTTCTTT.

The V call is TRBV14, the J call TRBJ1-5; perhaps TRBD1 as D (5 bases). The germline gives CDR1 SGHDN, CDR2 FVKESK. This CDR3 contains 12 residues. The V gene lost 4 bases and the J gene lost 9 bases, with 10 bases spanning the gap. CDR3 in amino acids: CASSLQGGPQHF. The CDR3 DNA reads TGTGCCAGCAGCCTTCAGGGAGGGCCCCAGCATTTT.

The chain has TRBV28 and TRBJ1-1; 8 nucleotides line up with TRBD1. J was trimmed by 3 bases and V by 6 bases; bases with no gene match: 9. Per the germline V gene, CDR1 is MDHEN and CDR2 is SYDVKM. The CDR3 runs 15 residues. CDR3 coding DNA: TGTGCCAGCAGGACCCAGGGGGCGGGTGACACTGAAGCTTTCTTT. It encodes CASRTQGAGDTEAFF.

This clone was seen once. V and J are TRBV6-6 and TRBJ2-3; 11 nucleotides match TRBD2. The CDR3 extends over 15 amino acids. Germline V gene data show CDR1 as MNHNY and CDR2 as SVGAGI (reference sequence). Trimming took 5 bases from V and 4 from J; bases not matched to a gene: 5. The CDR3 is CASSRTSGSADTQYF. The CDR3 coding sequence is TGTGCCAGCAGTCGCACTAGCGGGAGCGCAGATACGCAGTATTTT.

This clone was picked up a small number of times. The V and J genes are TRBV2 and TRBJ2-7; 12 bases map to TRBD2. Unmatched junction bases numbered 2, after V lost 1 base and J lost 4 bases. In germline, CDR1 is SNHLY, CDR2 FYNNEI. The CDR3 runs 15 residues. CDR3 sequence reads: CASSEGGLAGYEQYF. CDR3 sequence (DNA): TGTGCCAGCAGTGAAGGGGGACTAGCGGGTTACGAGCAGTACTTC.

The V gene is TRBV11-2, the J gene TRBJ2-1; D not resolved. Germline V lookup: CDR1 SGHAT, CDR2 FQNNGV. V dropped 3 bases and J dropped 3 bases, with 9 bases sitting between them. The CDR3 has 14 amino acids. CDR3 in amino acids: CASSFGTGYNEQFF. CDR3 nucleotide sequence: TGTGCCAGCAGCTTCGGCACGGGCTACAATGAGCAGTTCTTC.

Here the CDR3 reads CASKPGTGGEETQYF. DNA for the CDR3: TGTGCCAGTAAGCCGGGGACAGGGGGCGAAGAGACCCAGTACTTC. The V and J genes are TRBV19 and TRBJ2-5; 12 bases agree with TRBD1. V shed 7 bases and J 3 bases; nucleotides not matched to a gene: 6. The length of the CDR3 is 15 residues. Germline V gene sequence: CDR1 LNHDA, CDR2 SQIVND (reference sequence).

This chain links TRBV11-2 with TRBJ2-5; D possibly corresponds to TRBD2 (6 bases). The DNA end lines up better with TRBJ2-7; the J call may be wrong. The CDR3 runs 15 residues. Looked up from germline, CDR1 is SGHAT and CDR2 is FQNNGV. CDR3 sequence: CASSLVGGVSYEQYF. Written as DNA, the CDR3 is TGTGCCAGCAGCTTAGTTGGAGGGGTCTCCTACGAGCAGTACTTC.

The rearrangement links TRBV18 to TRBJ2-7; 8 bases are shared with TRBD1. Germline CDR1 reads KGHSH; CDR2 reads LQKENI. J gave up 2 bases and V 4 bases, and 7 bases lay outside the gene matches. This CDR3 region has 15 residues. The CDR3 region is CASSLADRATYEQYF. CDR3 sequence (DNA): TGTGCCAGCTCACTCGCGGACAGGGCCACCTACGAGCAGTACTTC.

The genes are TRBV4-1 and TRBJ1-1; TRBD1 is a possible D gene (6 bases). The CDR3 runs 16 residues. CDR1 MGHRA and CDR2 YSYEKL come from the germline V gene. The ends were cut back, 4 bases at V and 1 base at J, with 16 bases in the middle. CDR3 in amino acids: CASSLGTGFENTEAFF. CDR3 sequence (DNA): TGCGCCAGCAGCCTGGGAACAGGGTTTGAGAACACTGAAGCTTTCTTT.

This chain connects TRBV9 to TRBJ1-2; TRBD1 agrees at 7 bases. Germline trimming cut 3 bases from V and 5 bases from J; bases unmatched to any gene: 7. The germline V gene has CDR1 SGDLS and CDR2 YYNGEE. This CDR3 has 14 residues. The DNA of the CDR3 is TGTGCCAGCAGCGCCCCTCCGGGACAGTATGGCTACACCTTC. Its protein is CASSAPPGQYGYTF. Based on the CDR3 plus reference TRBV9 and TRBJ1-2, the full variable domain is DSGVTQTPKHLITATGQRVTLRCSPRSGDLSVYWYQQSLDQGLQFLIQYYNGEERAKGNILERFSAQQFPDLHSELNLSSLELGDSALYFCASSAPPGQYGYTFGSGTRLTVV.

Note on this clone: The same CDR3 arises from other DNA sequences in this sample as well. The V gene is TRBV4-3, the J gene TRBJ2-7, with D maybe TRBD1 (7 bases). The ends were cut back, 1 base at V and 1 base at J, with 11 bases in the middle. This CDR3 has 15 residues. Looked up from germline, CDR1 is LGHNA and CDR2 is YSLEER. CDR3 sequence reads: CASSQAGGGSYEQYF. In nucleotides, the CDR3 is TGCGCCAGCAGCCAAGCAGGGGGAGGATCCTACGAGCAGTACTTC.

The V gene is TRBV15, the J gene TRBJ1-1, with 8 positions matching TRBD1. Unmatched junction bases numbered 13, after V lost 3 bases and J lost 1 base. In germline, CDR1 is LNHNV, CDR2 YYDKDF (reference sequence). This CDR3 is 18 amino acids long. The CDR3 region has the DNA TGTGCCACCAGCAGCGAGCGACAGGGGCGAGGGAAGAACACTGAAGCTTTCTTT. It yields the protein CATSSERQGRGKNTEAFF. The whole variable domain, filled in from reference TRBV15 and TRBJ1-1, reads DAMVIQNPRYQVTQFGKPVTLSCSQTLNHNVMYWYQQKSSQAPKLLFHYYDKDFNNEADTPDNFQSRRPNTSFCFLDIRSPGLGDTAMYLCATSSERQGRGKNTEAFFGQGTRLTVV.

CDR3 in DNA: TGTGCCAGCGGCTGGCGATCAGGGGTGGTTGACTATGGCTACACCTTC. Its translation is CASGWRSGVVDYGYTF. The chain couples TRBV6-6 to TRBJ1-2, with D maybe TRBD1 (6 bases). Between the trimmed V and J ends, which lost 8 bases and 3 bases, there was a span of 22 bases. This CDR3 contains 16 residues. Germline CDR1 is MNHNY and CDR2 is SVGAGI (reference sequence).

The chain couples TRBV7-8 to TRBJ2-5; D gene unclear. The DNA end favors TRBJ2-7, so the J call may be wrong. CDR1 and CDR2 from the germline V gene are SGHVS and FQNEAQ. This CDR3 is 14 amino acids long. The CDR3 sequence: CASSLLRSSYEQYF. The CDR3, as DNA: TGTGCCAGCAGCTTACTAAGGAGCTCCTACGAGCAGTACTTC.

The J gene is TRBJ2-2, the V gene TRBV4-1; tentatively, D is TRBD1 (6 bases). CDR1 is MGHRA and CDR2 is YSYEKL in the germline V gene. V was pared by 4 bases and J by 5 bases, with 14 bases between. The CDR3 totals 15 residues. CDR3 DNA sequence: TGCGCCAGCAGCCCGTCGCAGGGGATAACCGGGGAGCTGTTTTTT. Translating gives CASSPSQGITGELFF.

This chain joins TRBV11-2 and TRBJ1-1; D might be TRBD1 (5 bases). Looked up from germline, CDR1 is SGHAT and CDR2 is FQNNGV. CDR3 size: 14 residues. Between the trimmed V and J ends, which lost 1 base and 0 bases, there was a span of 6 bases. As DNA, the CDR3 is TGTGCCAGCAGCTTAGGACAGTTGAACACTGAAGCTTTCTTT. This sequence encodes CASSLGQLNTEAFF.

This chain uses TRBV18 with TRBJ1-3; D not resolved. This CDR3 is 16 amino acids long. V was clipped by 4 bases and J by 2 bases, with 15 bases between them. Germline V gene lookup returns CDR1 KGHSH and CDR2 LQKENI. The CDR3 sequence is CASSRAGSSPGNTIYF. CDR3 coding DNA: TGTGCCAGCTCACGTGCGGGATCCTCCCCTGGAAACACCATATATTTT.

The V call is TRBV27, the J call TRBJ2-3, with TRBD2 matching 11 bases. Per the germline V gene, CDR1 is MNHEY and CDR2 is SMNVEV (reference sequence). Trimming removed 5 bases from V and 1 base from J; junction bases left unmatched: 2. The CDR3 totals 15 residues. In nucleotides, the CDR3 is TGTGCCAGCAGTAGGGGACTAGCGGGCACAGATACGCAGTATTTT. It yields the protein CASSRGLAGTDTQYF.

The chain couples TRBV5-6 to TRBJ2-3, with 12 nucleotides matching TRBD1. This CDR3 region has 15 residues. Germline loops: CDR1 SGHDT, CDR2 YYEEEE. V lost 0 bases to trimming and J lost 8 bases; unmatched junction nucleotides: 4. CDR3 loop: CASSLEGQGASTQYF. As DNA, the CDR3 is TGTGCCAGCAGCTTGGAGGGACAGGGGGCCTCTACGCAGTATTTT.

V gene TRBV7-2 combines with J gene TRBJ2-1; D is possibly TRBD2 (6 bases). CDR1 SGHTA and CDR2 FQGNSA come from the germline V gene. V was trimmed by 1 base and J by 0 bases, leaving 13 bases between them. The CDR3 loop spans 17 amino acids. The CDR3 sequence is CASSLDSGHSSYNEQFF. CDR3 coding DNA: TGTGCCAGCAGCTTAGATAGCGGTCACAGCTCCTACAATGAGCAGTTCTTC.

The gene calls are TRBV7-2 and TRBJ1-1; TRBD1 aligns across 7 bases. The length of the CDR3 is 14 residues. The V and J ends lost 5 bases and 5 bases, in that order; junction bases with no gene match: 8. Germline V lookup: CDR1 SGHTA, CDR2 FQGNSA. The CDR3: CASSLTGSRTEAFF. Written as DNA, the CDR3 is TGTGCCAGCAGCCTGACAGGGAGCAGGACTGAAGCTTTCTTT.

This chain uses TRBV15 with TRBJ2-2; the match to TRBD1 covers 12 bases. CDR3 size: 15 residues. CDR1 and CDR2 from the germline V gene are LNHNV and YYDKDF (reference sequence). Germline trimming cut 4 bases from V and 6 bases from J; bases unmatched to any gene: 3. Here the CDR3 DNA reads TGTGCCACCAGCACGGGACAGGGGGCCGCCGGGGAGCTGTTTTTT. Protein product: CATSTGQGAAGELFF.

The V gene is TRBV19, the J gene TRBJ1-5; 10 bases are shared with TRBD1. Per germline, CDR1 LNHDA and CDR2 SQIVND (reference sequence). The CDR3 consists of 18 residues. V lost 0 bases and J lost 7; bases outside the gene matches: 12. In DNA, the CDR3 is TGTGCCAGTAGTATAGATCCTTATGGGACAGGGGTCCGACAGCCCCAGCATTTT. This codes for CASSIDPYGTGVRQPQHF.

The V gene is TRBV6-1, the J gene TRBJ2-2, with no clear D. Per germline, CDR1 MNHNS and CDR2 SASEGT. The V and J ends lost 2 bases and 4 bases respectively, with 14 bases between them. This CDR3 spans 16 amino acids. CDR3 protein: CASSELEARSTGELFF. CDR3 in DNA: TGTGCCAGCAGTGAACTAGAAGCACGTTCCACCGGGGAGCTGTTTTTT.